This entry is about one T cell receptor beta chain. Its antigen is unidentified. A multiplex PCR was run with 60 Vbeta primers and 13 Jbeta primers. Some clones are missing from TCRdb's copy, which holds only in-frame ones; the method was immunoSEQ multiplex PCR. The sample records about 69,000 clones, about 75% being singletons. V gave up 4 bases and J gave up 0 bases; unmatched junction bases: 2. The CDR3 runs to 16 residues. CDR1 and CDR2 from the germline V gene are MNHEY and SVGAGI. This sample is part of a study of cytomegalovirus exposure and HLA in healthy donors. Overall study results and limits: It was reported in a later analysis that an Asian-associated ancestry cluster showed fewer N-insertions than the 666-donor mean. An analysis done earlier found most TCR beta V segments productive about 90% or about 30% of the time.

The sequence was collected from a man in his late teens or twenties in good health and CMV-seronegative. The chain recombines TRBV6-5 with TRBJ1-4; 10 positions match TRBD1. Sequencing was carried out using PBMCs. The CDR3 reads CASSSGQGATNEKLFF. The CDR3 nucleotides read TGTGCCAGCAGTTCCGGACAGGGGGCAACTAATGAAAAACTGTTTTTT.